This T cell receptor (beta chain) was found in a study of blood T cells in healthy people across ages. Germline loops: CDR1 DFQATT, CDR2 SNEGSKA (reference sequence). The V end was cut by 6 bases, the J end by 5 bases, with 17 bases between. The CDR3 totals 14 residues. Isolating PBMCs gave at least 6.5 million of these cells per sample. With each sample, at least 5.5 micrograms of total RNA were extracted. As concerns this clonotype: Its antigen is still unknown.

Study results and caveats: Estimated diversity across one million T cells was deemed an underestimate. Strong correlation linked observed beta diversity and percent naive T cells.

For the second PCR, which ran for about 7 to 12 cycles, a sample-barcoded 5' primer and a J-beta primer mix were used. MiXCR, run by TCRdb on the 5' RACE reads, gives a single entry per CDR3 protein. Found here are roughly 1.5 million distinct CDR3 sequences, approximately 43% of them singletons; the top ten hold approximately 4.1%. The TCR was taken from a woman aged 18-29 years in good health. Sample: blood. This chain joins TRBV20-1 and TRBJ1-5, with D possibly being TRBD1 (6 bases). The CDR3 here is CSARGGLGDQPQHF. The CDR3 DNA follows: TGCAGTGCCCGAGGGGGGTTGGGAGATCAGCCCCAGCATTTT.